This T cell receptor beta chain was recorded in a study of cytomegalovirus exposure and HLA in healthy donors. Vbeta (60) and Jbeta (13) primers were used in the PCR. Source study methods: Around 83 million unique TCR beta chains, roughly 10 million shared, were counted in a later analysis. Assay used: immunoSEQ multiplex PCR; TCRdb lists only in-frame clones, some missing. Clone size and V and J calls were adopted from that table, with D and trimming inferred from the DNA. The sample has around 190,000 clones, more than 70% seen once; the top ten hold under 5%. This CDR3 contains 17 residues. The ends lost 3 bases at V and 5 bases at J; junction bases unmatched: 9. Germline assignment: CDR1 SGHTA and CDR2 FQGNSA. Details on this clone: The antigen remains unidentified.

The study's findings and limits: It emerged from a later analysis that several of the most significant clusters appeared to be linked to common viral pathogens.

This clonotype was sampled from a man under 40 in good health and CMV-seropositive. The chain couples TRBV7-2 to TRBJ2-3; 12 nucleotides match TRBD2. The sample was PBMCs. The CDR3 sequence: CASSFLAGGPHRDTQYF. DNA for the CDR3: TGTGCCAGCAGCTTCCTAGCGGGGGGGCCCCATAGAGATACGCAGTATTTT.